This paragraph reports one T cell receptor beta chain. A junction end diverges from the germline sequence, so it may reflect a read error. This entry belongs to a study of blood T cell repertoires in COVID-19. Study context: Some COVID-19 samples were acute and others convalescent; all came from the United States, Italy and Spain. T cells, B-cell-depleted T cells, or PBMCs provided the cDNA or gDNA that served as material.

Some clones are missing from TCRdb's copy, which holds only in-frame ones; the method was immunoSEQ multiplex PCR. The data hold approximately 350,000 clones, with 80% to 90% observed a single time. Germline V gene sequence: CDR1 MNHEY, CDR2 SVGAGI. The CDR3 has 14 residues. Source material: peripheral blood. The sequence came from a woman aged 25-40 years with COVID-19, enrolled during active disease. This rearrangement joins TRBV6-5 to TRBJ2-1; 12 bases fit TRBD1. The CDR3 protein is CASSDSRGTGGLFF. The CDR3 nucleotides read TGTGCCAGCAGTGACTCAAGGGGGACAGGGGGCTTGTTCTTC.